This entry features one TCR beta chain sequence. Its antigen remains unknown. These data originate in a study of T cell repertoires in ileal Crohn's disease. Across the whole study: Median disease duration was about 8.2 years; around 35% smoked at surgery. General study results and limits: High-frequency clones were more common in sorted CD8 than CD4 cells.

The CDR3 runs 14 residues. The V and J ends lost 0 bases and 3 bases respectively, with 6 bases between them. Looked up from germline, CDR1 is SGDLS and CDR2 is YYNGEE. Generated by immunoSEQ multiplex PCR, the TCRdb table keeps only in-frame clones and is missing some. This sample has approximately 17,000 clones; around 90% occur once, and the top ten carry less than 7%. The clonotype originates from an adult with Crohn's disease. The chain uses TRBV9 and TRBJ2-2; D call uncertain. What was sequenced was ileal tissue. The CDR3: CASSVVADTGELFF. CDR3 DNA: TGTGCCAGCAGCGTAGTCGCAGACACCGGGGAGCTGTTTTTT.